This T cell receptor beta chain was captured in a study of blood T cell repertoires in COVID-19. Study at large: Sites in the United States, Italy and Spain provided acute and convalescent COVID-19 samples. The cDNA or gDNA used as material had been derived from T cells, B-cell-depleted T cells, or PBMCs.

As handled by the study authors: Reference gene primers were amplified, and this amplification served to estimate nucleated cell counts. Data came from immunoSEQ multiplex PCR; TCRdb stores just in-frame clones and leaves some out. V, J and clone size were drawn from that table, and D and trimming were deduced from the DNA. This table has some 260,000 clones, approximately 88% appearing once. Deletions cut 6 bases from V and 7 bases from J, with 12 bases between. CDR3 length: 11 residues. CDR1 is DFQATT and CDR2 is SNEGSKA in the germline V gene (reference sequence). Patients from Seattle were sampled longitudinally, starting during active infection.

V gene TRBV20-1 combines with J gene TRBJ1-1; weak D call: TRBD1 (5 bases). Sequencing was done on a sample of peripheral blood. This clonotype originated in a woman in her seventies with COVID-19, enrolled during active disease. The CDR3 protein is CSAGDSFEAFF. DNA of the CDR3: TGCAGTGCCGGAGACAGCTTTGAAGCTTTCTTT.